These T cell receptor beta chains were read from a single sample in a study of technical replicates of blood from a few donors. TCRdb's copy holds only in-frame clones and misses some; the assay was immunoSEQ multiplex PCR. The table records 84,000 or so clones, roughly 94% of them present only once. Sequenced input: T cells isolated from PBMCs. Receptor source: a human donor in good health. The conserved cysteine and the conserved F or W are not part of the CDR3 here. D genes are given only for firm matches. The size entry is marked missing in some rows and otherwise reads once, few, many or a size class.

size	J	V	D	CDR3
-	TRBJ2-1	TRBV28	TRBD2	ASRGTSGRALDEQF
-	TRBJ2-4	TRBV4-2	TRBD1	ASSQEGTSGGPIQY
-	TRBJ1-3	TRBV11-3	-	ASSLPDSGNTIY
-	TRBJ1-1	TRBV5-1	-	ASSLRRGSGTEAF
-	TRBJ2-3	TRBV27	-	ASGPGFLVTDTQY
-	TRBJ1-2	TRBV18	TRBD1	ASSPARQGAYGYT
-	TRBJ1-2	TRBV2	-	ASSGDITGIDGYT
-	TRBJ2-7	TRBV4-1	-	ASSQDERRAYEQY
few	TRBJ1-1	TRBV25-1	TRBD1	ASSSPGTGLNTEAF
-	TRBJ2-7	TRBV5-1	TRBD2	ASSFGVPSGKDREQY
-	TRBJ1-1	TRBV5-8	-	ASSSLGGRAF
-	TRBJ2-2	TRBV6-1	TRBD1	ASSAGTGIIAGELF
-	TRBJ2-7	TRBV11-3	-	ASSLQGYEQY
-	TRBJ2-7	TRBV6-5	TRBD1	ASSSRQGALKQY
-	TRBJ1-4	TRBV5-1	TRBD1	ASRQQGAQGNEKLF
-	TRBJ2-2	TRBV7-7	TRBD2	ASSAYSGRADTGELF
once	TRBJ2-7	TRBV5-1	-	ASSLGTVSYEQY
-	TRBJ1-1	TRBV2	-	ASSDDQGQSNTEAF
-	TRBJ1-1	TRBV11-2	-	ASSPLGVGFEAF
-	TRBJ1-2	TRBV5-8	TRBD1	ASSLRDSWNYGYT
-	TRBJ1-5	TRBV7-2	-	ASSLRGLLNQPQH
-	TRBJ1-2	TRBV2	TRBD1	ASSERGTGNYGYT
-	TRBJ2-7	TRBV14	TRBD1	ASSQEEQGVALYYEQY